This T cell receptor (beta chain) was found in a study of control samples from healthy donors and cancer patients. V dropped 5 bases and J dropped 3; count of bases not matched to a gene: 10. Germline V gives CDR1 MDHEN, CDR2 SYDVKM. CDR3 length equals 15 residues. Data came from immunoSEQ multiplex PCR; TCRdb stores just in-frame clones and leaves some out. The table has about 120,000 clones, around 93% seen once. The V and J genes are TRBV28 and TRBJ2-7; 7 nucleotides match TRBD1. Sequencing used PBMCs. The receptor was isolated from a man over 45 with head and neck cancer. The CDR3, as DNA: TGTGCCAGCAGTCCCCGCAGGGGGATTAACTACGAGCAGTACTTC. Protein: CASSPRRGINYEQYF.